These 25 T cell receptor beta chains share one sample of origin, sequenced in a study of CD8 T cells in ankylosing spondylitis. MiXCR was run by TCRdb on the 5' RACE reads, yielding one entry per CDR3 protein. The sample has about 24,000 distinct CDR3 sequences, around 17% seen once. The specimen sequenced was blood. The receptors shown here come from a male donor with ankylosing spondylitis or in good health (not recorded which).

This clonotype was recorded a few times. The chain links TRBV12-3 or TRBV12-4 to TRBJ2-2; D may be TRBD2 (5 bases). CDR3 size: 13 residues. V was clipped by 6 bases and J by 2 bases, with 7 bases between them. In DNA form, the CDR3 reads TGTGCCAGCAGCGACTATAACACCGGGGAGCTGTTTTTT. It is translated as CASSDYNTGELFF.

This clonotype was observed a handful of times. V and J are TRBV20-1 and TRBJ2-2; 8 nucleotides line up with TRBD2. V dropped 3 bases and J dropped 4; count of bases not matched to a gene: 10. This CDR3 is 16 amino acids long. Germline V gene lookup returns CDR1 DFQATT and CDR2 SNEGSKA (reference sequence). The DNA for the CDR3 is TGCAGTGCTAGTTTTATTGCGGGAGGATCCACCGGGGAGCTGTTTTTT. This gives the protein CSASFIAGGSTGELFF.

In nucleotides, the CDR3 is TGTGCCAGCAGCTGGACGGACAAGCTGTTTTTT. Its translation is CASSWTDKLFF. The chain joins TRBV11-2 to TRBJ2-2; tentative D call: TRBD1 (5 bases). CDR1 SGHAT and CDR2 FQNNGV come from the germline V gene. The germline V and J ends were trimmed by 4 bases and 12 bases, with 9 bases remaining between them. This CDR3 spans 11 amino acids. Looking up the rest from reference TRBV11-2 and TRBJ2-2 gives the full variable domain: EAGVAQSPRYKIIEKRQSVAFWCNPISGHATLYWYQQILGQGPKLLIQFQNNGVVDDSQLPKDRFSAERLKGVDSTLKIQPAKLEDSAVYLCASSWTDKLFFGEGSRLTVL.

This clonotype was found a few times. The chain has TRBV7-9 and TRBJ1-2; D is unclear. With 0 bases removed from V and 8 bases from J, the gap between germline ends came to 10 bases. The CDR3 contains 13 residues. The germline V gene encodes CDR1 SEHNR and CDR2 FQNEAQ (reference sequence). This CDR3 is CASSLARRPGYTF. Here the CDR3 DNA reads TGTGCCAGCAGCTTAGCGCGACGGCCCGGCTACACCTTC.

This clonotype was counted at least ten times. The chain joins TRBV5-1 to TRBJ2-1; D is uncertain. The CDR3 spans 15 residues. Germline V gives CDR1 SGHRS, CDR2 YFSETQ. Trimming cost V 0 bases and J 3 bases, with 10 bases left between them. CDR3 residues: CASSLEDPFYNEQFF. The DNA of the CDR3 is TGCGCCAGCAGCTTGGAGGACCCCTTCTACAATGAGCAGTTCTTC. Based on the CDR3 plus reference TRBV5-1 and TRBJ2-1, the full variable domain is KAGVTQTPRYLIKTRGQQVTLSCSPISGHRSVSWYQQTPGQGLQFLFEYFSETQRNKGNFPGRFSGRQFSNSRSEMNVSTLELGDSALYLCASSLEDPFYNEQFFGPGTRLTVL.

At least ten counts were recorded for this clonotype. The DNA for the CDR3 is TGTGCCAGCAGCCCATGGACAGGGGTGAACTATGGCTACACCTTC. Protein product: CASSPWTGVNYGYTF. This chain joins TRBV7-2 and TRBJ1-2, with 9 bases fitting TRBD1. J lost 2 bases, V lost 5 bases, and 6 bases had no gene match. The V gene's germline CDR1 is SGHTA and CDR2 FQGNSA. This CDR3 spans 15 amino acids.

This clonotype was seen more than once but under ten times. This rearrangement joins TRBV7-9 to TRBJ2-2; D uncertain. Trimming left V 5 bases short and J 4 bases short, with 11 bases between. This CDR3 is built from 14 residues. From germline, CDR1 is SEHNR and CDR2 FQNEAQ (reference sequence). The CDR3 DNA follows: TGTGCCAGCAGCCCCGACGTTATCACCGGGGAGCTGTTTTTT. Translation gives CASSPDVITGELFF.

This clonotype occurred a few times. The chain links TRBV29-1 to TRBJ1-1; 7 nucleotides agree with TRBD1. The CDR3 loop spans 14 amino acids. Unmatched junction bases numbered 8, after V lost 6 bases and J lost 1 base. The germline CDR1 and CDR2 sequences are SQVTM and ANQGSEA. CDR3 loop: CSVRIQGWNTEAFF. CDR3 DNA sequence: TGCAGCGTCCGGATACAGGGGTGGAACACTGAAGCTTTCTTT.

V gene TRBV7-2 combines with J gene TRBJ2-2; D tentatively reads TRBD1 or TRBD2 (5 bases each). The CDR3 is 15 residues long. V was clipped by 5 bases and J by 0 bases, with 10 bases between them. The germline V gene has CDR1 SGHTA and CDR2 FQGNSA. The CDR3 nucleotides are TGTGCCAGCAGCCAGGGACCGACGAACACCGGGGAGCTGTTTTTT. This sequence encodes CASSQGPTNTGELFF.

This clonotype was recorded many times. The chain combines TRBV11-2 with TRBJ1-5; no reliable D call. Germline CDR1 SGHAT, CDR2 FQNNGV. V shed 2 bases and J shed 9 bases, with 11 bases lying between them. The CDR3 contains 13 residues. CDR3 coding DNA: TGTGCCAGCAGCTTAACAGAAGGCCGGCCCCAGCATTTT. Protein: CASSLTEGRPQHF.

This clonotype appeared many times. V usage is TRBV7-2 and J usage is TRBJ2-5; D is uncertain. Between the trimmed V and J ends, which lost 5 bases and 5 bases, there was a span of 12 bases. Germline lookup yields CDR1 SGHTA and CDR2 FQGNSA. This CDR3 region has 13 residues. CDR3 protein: CASSLPPMETQYF. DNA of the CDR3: TGTGCCAGCAGCCTGCCTCCAATGGAGACCCAGTACTTC.

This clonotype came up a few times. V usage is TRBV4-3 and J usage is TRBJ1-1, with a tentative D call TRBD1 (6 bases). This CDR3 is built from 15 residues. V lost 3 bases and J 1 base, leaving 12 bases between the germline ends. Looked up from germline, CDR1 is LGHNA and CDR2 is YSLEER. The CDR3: CASSHSGAGNTEAFF. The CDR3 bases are TGCGCCAGCAGCCATTCGGGGGCAGGGAACACTGAAGCTTTCTTT.

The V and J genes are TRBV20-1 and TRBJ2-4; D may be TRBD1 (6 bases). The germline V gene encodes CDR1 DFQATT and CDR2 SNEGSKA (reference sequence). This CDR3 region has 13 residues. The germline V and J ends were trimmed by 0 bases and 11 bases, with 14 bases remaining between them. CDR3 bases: TGCAGTGCTAGAGATATGGGGGCCTATCTTCAGTACTTC. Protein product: CSARDMGAYLQYF.

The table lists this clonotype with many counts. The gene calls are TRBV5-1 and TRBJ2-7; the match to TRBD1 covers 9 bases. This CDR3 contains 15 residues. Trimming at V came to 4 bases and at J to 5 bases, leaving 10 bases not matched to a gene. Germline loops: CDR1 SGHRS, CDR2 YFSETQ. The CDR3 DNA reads TGCGCCAGCAGCACCTCCGGGACAGGGAGCGACGAGCAGTACTTC. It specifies CASSTSGTGSDEQYF.

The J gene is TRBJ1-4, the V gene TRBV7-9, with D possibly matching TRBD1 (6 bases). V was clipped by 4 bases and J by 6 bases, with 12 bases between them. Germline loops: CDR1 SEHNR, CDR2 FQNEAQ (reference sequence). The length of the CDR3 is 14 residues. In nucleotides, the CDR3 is TGTGCCAGCAGCTCGACAGGACCTGATGAAAAACTGTTTTTT. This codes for CASSSTGPDEKLFF.

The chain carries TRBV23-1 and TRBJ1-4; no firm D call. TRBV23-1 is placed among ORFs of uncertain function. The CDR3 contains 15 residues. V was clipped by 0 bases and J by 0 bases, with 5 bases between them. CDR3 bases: TGCGCCAGCAGTCAATCTGAAGCAACTAATGAAAAACTGTTTTTT. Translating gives CASSQSEATNEKLFF.

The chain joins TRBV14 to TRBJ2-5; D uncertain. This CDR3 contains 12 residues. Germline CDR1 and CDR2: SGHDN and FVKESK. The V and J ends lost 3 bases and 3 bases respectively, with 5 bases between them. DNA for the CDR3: TGTGCCAGCAGCCAGGTGAAAGAGACCCAGTACTTC. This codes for CASSQVKETQYF.

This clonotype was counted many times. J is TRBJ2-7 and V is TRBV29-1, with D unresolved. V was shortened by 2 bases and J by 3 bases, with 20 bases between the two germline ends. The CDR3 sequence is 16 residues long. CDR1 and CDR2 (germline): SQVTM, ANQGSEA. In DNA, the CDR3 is TGCAGCGTTGAAATGGGATTGGGAAATGAAGACTACGAGCAGTACTTC. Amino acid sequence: CSVEMGLGNEDYEQYF.

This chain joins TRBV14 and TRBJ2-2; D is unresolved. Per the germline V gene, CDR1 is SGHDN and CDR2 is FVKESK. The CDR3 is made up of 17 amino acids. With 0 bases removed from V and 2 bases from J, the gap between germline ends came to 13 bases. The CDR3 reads CASSQDPWSSNTGELFF. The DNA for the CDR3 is TGTGCCAGCAGCCAAGACCCTTGGAGTAGCAACACCGGGGAGCTGTTTTTT.

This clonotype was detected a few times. The CDR3 sequence is CASSVEADTQYF. The CDR3 DNA reads as TGTGCCAGCAGCGTAGAGGCAGATACGCAGTATTTT. The chain carries TRBV5-4 and TRBJ2-3; no firm D call. The CDR3 is made up of 12 amino acids. Germline-derived CDR1 and CDR2 are SGHNT and YYREEE (reference sequence). Trimming removed 4 bases at V and 4 bases at J, with 7 bases between.

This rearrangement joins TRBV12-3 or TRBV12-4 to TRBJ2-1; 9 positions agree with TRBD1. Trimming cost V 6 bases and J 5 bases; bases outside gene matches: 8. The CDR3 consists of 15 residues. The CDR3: CASRGQGRDNNEQFF. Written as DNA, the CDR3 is TGTGCCAGCAGGGGACAGGGAAGGGATAACAATGAGCAGTTCTTC.

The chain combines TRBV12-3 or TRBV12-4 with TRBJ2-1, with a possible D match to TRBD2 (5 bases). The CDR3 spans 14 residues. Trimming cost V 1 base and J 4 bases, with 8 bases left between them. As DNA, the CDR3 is TGTGCCAGCAGTTTAGATAGCGCTTACAATGAGCAGTTCTTC. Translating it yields CASSLDSAYNEQFF.

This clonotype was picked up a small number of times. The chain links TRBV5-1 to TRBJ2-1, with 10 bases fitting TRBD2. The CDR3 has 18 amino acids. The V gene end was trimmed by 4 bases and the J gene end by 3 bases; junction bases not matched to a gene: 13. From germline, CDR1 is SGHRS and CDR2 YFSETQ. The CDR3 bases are TGCGCCAGCAGCCCTGGGGGCTTAGCGGGAGGATTCTACAATGAGCAGTTCTTC. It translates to CASSPGGLAGGFYNEQFF.

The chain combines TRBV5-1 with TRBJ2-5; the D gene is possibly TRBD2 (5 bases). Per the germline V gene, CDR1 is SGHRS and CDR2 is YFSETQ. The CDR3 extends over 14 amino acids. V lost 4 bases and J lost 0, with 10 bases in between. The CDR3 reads CASSLGGNQETQYF. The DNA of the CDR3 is TGCGCCAGCAGCCTAGGAGGAAACCAAGAGACCCAGTACTTC. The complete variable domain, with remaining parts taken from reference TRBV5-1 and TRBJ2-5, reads KAGVTQTPRYLIKTRGQQVTLSCSPISGHRSVSWYQQTPGQGLQFLFEYFSETQRNKGNFPGRFSGRQFSNSRSEMNVSTLELGDSALYLCASSLGGNQETQYFGPGTRLLVL.

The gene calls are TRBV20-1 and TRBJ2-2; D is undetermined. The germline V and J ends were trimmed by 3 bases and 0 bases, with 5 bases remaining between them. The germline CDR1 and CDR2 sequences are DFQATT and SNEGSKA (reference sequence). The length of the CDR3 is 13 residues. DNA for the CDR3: TGCAGTGCTAGTACCTCGAACACCGGGGAGCTGTTTTTT. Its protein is CSASTSNTGELFF.